The rows below give T cell receptor beta chains drawn from one sample of a study of blood T cells in healthy people across ages. TCRdb processed the 5' RACE reads anew with MiXCR; each CDR3 protein has one entry. The profile shows 1.2 million to 1.5 million distinct CDR3 sequences, 42% of them singletons. Sequencing was carried out using blood. These receptor sequences come from a woman aged 18-29 years in good health. Both conserved end residues are part of each CDR3. A D gene is named only where the DNA matches it firmly.

V: TRBV7-3; D: NA; CDR3: CASSLSRYYGYTF
V: TRBV9; D: TRBD2; CDR3: CASSVGASGSGDEQFF
V: TRBV6-4; D: TRBD2; CDR3: CASSAGTSDGGTQYF
V: TRBV6-5; D: NA; CDR3: CASRYLATTDTQYF
V: TRBV6-2/TRBV6-3; D: TRBD2; CDR3: CASNHRERGLTYNEQYF
V: TRBV5-1; D: TRBD1; CDR3: CASSLTFPGQGNNEQFF
V: TRBV7-8; D: TRBD2; CDR3: CASGLAGELTYEQYF
V: TRBV2; D: TRBD1; CDR3: CASSEGRGTVSYEQFF
V: TRBV20-1; D: TRBD1; CDR3: CSAGGQADLLAKNIQYF
V: TRBV2; D: NA; CDR3: CASRWSVGTSYEQYF
V: TRBV11-2; D: NA; CDR3: CASSYGVRRVKTDTQYF
V: TRBV6-1; D: NA; CDR3: CASSGMGPGEDTQYF
V: TRBV4-1; D: NA; CDR3: CASSQPRAGGGNEQFF
V: TRBV12-3/TRBV12-4; D: TRBD2; CDR3: CASSPLAGALGEQFF
V: TRBV6-4; D: TRBD2; CDR3: CASSRTSGGAHTQYF
V: TRBV20-1; D: NA; CDR3: CSARVGSFSYNEQYF
V: TRBV3-1; D: NA; CDR3: CASSQGRGVYETQYF
V: TRBV6-2/TRBV6-3; D: NA; CDR3: CASSGGLAWGDTQYF
V: TRBV10-3; D: TRBD2; CDR3: CAVNPAGDSTGELFF
V: TRBV7-9; D: NA; CDR3: CASSLNGQLQETQYF
V: TRBV6-1; D: NA; CDR3: CASSAQGKNQPQHF
V: TRBV20-1; D: TRBD1; CDR3: CSARDPGTDNYGYTF
V: TRBV27; D: TRBD2; CDR3: CASSLQRGVADTQYF
V: TRBV5-5; D: NA; CDR3: CASSQTRAAYEQYF
V: TRBV5-1; D: TRBD2; CDR3: CASSFGVAGASTDTQYF
V: TRBV10-2; D: NA; CDR3: CASSSGGLRGDEQYF
V: TRBV5-1; D: NA; CDR3: CASSLGRTAKPYEQYF
V: TRBV7-2; D: NA; CDR3: CASSSGGGERKLFF
V: TRBV4-2; D: NA; CDR3: CASSQGFFTSTDTQYF
V: TRBV7-9; D: TRBD1; CDR3: CASSPKGTGVHEQYF
V: TRBV29-1; D: TRBD2; CDR3: CSVRAGGGVAQFF
V: TRBV24-1; D: TRBD2; CDR3: CATSAAGVSTDTQYF
V: TRBV5-1; D: TRBD2; CDR3: CASSTGRGGTDTQYF
V: TRBV3-1; D: TRBD2; CDR3: CASSHLPGTSGYNEQFF
V: TRBV20-1; D: NA; CDR3: CSARERLPLGADTQYF
V: TRBV12-3/TRBV12-4; D: NA; CDR3: CASTSRGARGYTF
V: TRBV6-1; D: TRBD2; CDR3: CASSGGTIRDGANVLTF
V: TRBV27; D: TRBD1; CDR3: CASSGQGLNEKLFF
V: TRBV11-2; D: NA; CDR3: CASSLVSKKETQYF
V: TRBV6-5; D: NA; CDR3: CAIARGGGPSTDTQYF
V: TRBV20-1; D: NA; CDR3: CSARGGTGTDTQYF
V: TRBV6-6; D: NA; CDR3: CASSYSWDKSYEQYF
V: TRBV29-1; D: NA; CDR3: CSLATDRNTEAFF
V: TRBV5-1; D: TRBD2; CDR3: CASSLNPTSGSKHEQFF
V: TRBV6-2/TRBV6-3; D: TRBD2; CDR3: CAAQTSGSRDEQYF
V: TRBV3-1; D: NA; CDR3: CASSQDTATNEQYF
V: TRBV20-1; D: TRBD2; CDR3: CSANPSGTSYEQYF
V: TRBV7-2; D: NA; CDR3: CASSPIQRTAYGYTF
V: TRBV10-3; D: NA; CDR3: CAISKDRSRLRTQYF
V: TRBV5-5; D: NA; CDR3: CASSLGWGSTEAFF
V: TRBV20-1; D: NA; CDR3: CSVLRSFNEQFF
V: TRBV20-1; D: TRBD2; CDR3: CSASQTSGRGSEQYF